The rows below give T cell receptor beta chains drawn from one sample of a study of cytomegalovirus exposure and HLA in healthy donors. TCRdb keeps only in-frame clones here, not all; method: immunoSEQ multiplex PCR. Found here are more than 100,000 clones, around three quarters of them singletons; the top ten hold about 2.6%. Source material: PBMCs. Receptors originate from a woman in her 40s in good health and CMV-seropositive. CDR3s include the opening cysteine and the closing phenylalanine or tryptophan. A D gene is named only where the DNA matches it firmly. Rows give clone size only sometimes, using once, few, many, or a class for an expanded clone.

j_call v_call clone_size d_call cdr3_aa cdr3_nt
TRBJ2-1 TRBV27 once TRBD2 CASSFRGRALSYNEQFF TGTGCCAGCAGTTTTCGTGGGAGGGCCCTTTCCTACAATGAGCAGTTCTTC
TRBJ1-4 TRBV4-1 - - CASSHGDRATNEKLFF TGCGCCAGCAGCCATGGAGACCGCGCAACTAATGAAAAACTGTTTTTT
TRBJ2-7 TRBV27 - - CASGTQGPYEQYF TGTGCCAGCGGAACACAGGGCCCCTACGAGCAGTACTTC
TRBJ2-3 TRBV11-3 - TRBD2 CASSKGLGSDTQYF TGTGCCAGCAGCAAAGGACTAGGGTCAGATACGCAGTATTTT
TRBJ1-6 TRBV5-8 - TRBD1 CASSLVTGTSPLHF TGTGCCAGCAGCTTGGTGACAGGGACCTCACCCCTCCACTTT
TRBJ2-1 TRBV9 - - CASSVASQTYNEQFF TGTGCCAGCAGCGTAGCTAGCCAGACCTACAATGAGCAGTTCTTC
TRBJ2-3 TRBV19 - TRBD2 CASSKQRESTDTQYF TGTGCCAGTAGTAAACAGCGGGAGAGCACAGATACGCAGTATTTT
TRBJ2-5 TRBV5-4 - - CASRGQTQETQYF TGTGCCAGCAGAGGACAGACCCAAGAGACCCAGTACTTC
TRBJ1-1 TRBV6-1 many - CASTQQNLPEAFF TGTGCCAGCACCCAACAGAACCTCCCGGAAGCTTTCTTT
TRBJ2-5 TRBV6-4 - - CASSVGQNSETQYF TGTGCCAGCAGTGTTGGGCAGAACTCAGAGACCCAGTACTTC
TRBJ2-7 TRBV11-2 - TRBD2 CASSPTRSGGAGEQYF TGTGCCAGCAGCCCCACGCGGAGCGGGGGGGCAGGAGAGCAGTACTTC
TRBJ1-6 TRBV2 - - CASSVSSSYNSPLHF TGTGCCAGCAGTGTATCTAGCTCCTATAATTCACCCCTCCACTTT
TRBJ1-5 TRBV19 - TRBD1 CASSMGDRVRNQPQHF TGTGCCAGTAGTATGGGCGACAGGGTTCGCAATCAGCCCCAGCATTTT
TRBJ1-1 TRBV7-2 once - CATANRGVNTEAFF TGTGCCACGGCGAACCGGGGAGTGAACACTGAAGCTTTCTTT
TRBJ1-1 TRBV2 - - CASSDPGNTEAFF TGTGCCAGCAGTGACCCGGGGAACACTGAAGCTTTCTTT
TRBJ2-2 TRBV9 - TRBD2 CASSPPSGRSAGELFF TGTGCCAGCAGCCCTCCTAGCGGGCGATCGGCCGGGGAGCTGTTTTTT
TRBJ1-5 TRBV21-1 - - CASSSPEDYNQPQHF TGTGCCAGCAGCTCTCCCGAGGATTACAATCAGCCCCAGCATTTT
TRBJ2-2 TRBV7-3 - TRBD2 CASSLGWLAGDTGELFF TGTGCCAGCAGCTTAGGGTGGCTAGCGGGGGACACCGGGGAGCTGTTTTTT
TRBJ2-7 TRBV5-4 - - CASSPAAGYEQYF TGTGCCAGCAGCCCCGCGGCGGGGTACGAGCAGTACTTC
TRBJ2-5 TRBV15 - TRBD2 CATSRDQASGKEQYF TGTGCCACCAGCAGAGATCAGGCTAGCGGGAAGGAGCAGTACTTC
TRBJ1-4 TRBV30 few - CASGEGDEKLFF TGTGCCTCTGGGGAGGGGGATGAAAAACTGTTTTTT
TRBJ1-2 TRBV19 - TRBD1 CASSDRDSVYGYTF TGTGCCAGTAGTGACCGGGACAGCGTCTATGGCTACACCTTC
TRBJ1-5 TRBV19 - TRBD1 CASSIQGESQPQHF TGTGCCAGTAGTATACAGGGGGAAAGTCAGCCCCAGCATTTT
TRBJ1-2 TRBV6-5 - - CASSYLNYGYTF TGTGCCAGCAGTTACCTTAACTATGGCTACACCTTC
TRBJ1-1 TRBV18 - - CASSFGVTGNTEAFF TGTGCCAGCTCATTCGGTGTAACAGGGAACACTGAAGCTTTCTTT
TRBJ2-7 TRBV6-5 - - CASSYGRGGYEQYF TGTGCCAGCAGTTACGGCAGGGGTGGCTACGAGCAGTACTTC
TRBJ2-1 TRBV7-6 - TRBD2 CASSLTSGIHNEQFF TGTGCCAGCAGCTTAACTAGCGGGATCCACAATGAGCAGTTCTTC
TRBJ2-4 TRBV5-1 - TRBD1 CASRRGTGILAKNIQYF TGCGCCAGCCGAAGGGGGACAGGAATACTAGCCAAAAACATTCAGTACTTC
TRBJ2-1 TRBV2 - - CASSESTGGVSEQFF TGTGCCAGCAGTGAAAGCACAGGGGGGGTATCTGAGCAGTTCTTC
TRBJ1-1 TRBV6-5 - - CASSFQGSTEAFF TGTGCCAGCAGTTTCCAGGGTTCCACTGAAGCTTTCTTT
TRBJ2-7 TRBV18 few TRBD1 CASSSTGYEQYF TGTGCCAGCTCATCGACAGGGTACGAGCAGTACTTC
TRBJ1-3 TRBV11-2 - - CASSLETGVGGTIYF TGTGCCAGCAGCTTAGAAACAGGAGTCGGCGGCACCATATATTTT
TRBJ1-1 TRBV6-5 - - CASSYRGFDTEAFF TGTGCCAGCAGTTATCGGGGATTTGACACTGAAGCTTTCTTT
TRBJ2-7 TRBV5-1 - TRBD2 CASSTTSGSSYEQYF TGCGCCAGCAGCACGACTAGCGGGAGTTCCTACGAGCAGTACTTC
TRBJ2-1 TRBV7-9 - - CASSPPRTAPYNEQFF TGTGCCAGCAGCCCCCCAAGGACAGCTCCCTACAATGAGCAGTTCTTC
TRBJ2-2 TRBV30 - TRBD2 CAWSPGLGTGELFF TGTGCCTGGAGTCCGGGACTAGGGACCGGGGAGCTGTTTTTT
TRBJ1-4 TRBV30 - - CAWSVEGLDEKLFF TGTGCCTGGAGTGTAGAGGGTCTGGATGAAAAACTGTTTTTT
TRBJ1-1 TRBV27 - TRBD1 CASSLRTGGLEAFF TGTGCCAGCAGTCTCCGGACAGGGGGCCTTGAAGCTTTCTTT
TRBJ1-1 TRBV30 - - CAWSVFGQNTEAFF TGTGCCTGGAGTGTCTTTGGACAGAACACTGAAGCTTTCTTT
TRBJ2-5 TRBV5-1 few - CASSPTGSPAQYF TGCGCCAGCAGCCCCACCGGGAGCCCGGCCCAGTACTTC
TRBJ2-5 TRBV15 - - CATSRGGGGAEETQYF TGTGCCACCAGCAGAGGAGGAGGGGGGGCTGAGGAGACCCAGTACTTC
TRBJ1-2 TRBV5-1 - - CASSLGASPYGYTF TGCGCCAGCAGCTTGGGGGCGAGTCCCTATGGCTACACCTTC
TRBJ1-2 TRBV2 - TRBD1 CASNRDRGGYGYTF TGTGCCAGTAACCGGGACAGGGGGGGCTATGGCTACACCTTC
TRBJ1-1 TRBV7-2 - - CVSSLAPRQPAKEAFF TGTGTCAGCAGCTTAGCCCCTCGACAGCCTGCTAAAGAAGCTTTCTTT
TRBJ1-4 TRBV5-1 - - CASSLGRATNEKLFF TGCGCCAGCAGCTTGGGAAGAGCAACTAATGAAAAACTGTTTTTT
TRBJ2-7 TRBV19 - - CASSRSGYEQYF TGTGCCAGTAGCAGATCGGGCTACGAGCAGTACTTC
TRBJ1-2 TRBV6-1 - - CASSELSKNYGYTF TGTGCCAGCAGTGAACTATCGAAGAACTATGGCTACACCTTC
TRBJ1-1 TRBV5-1 few - CATRREAANTEAFF TGCGCCACCAGGAGAGAGGCCGCGAACACTGAAGCTTTCTTT
TRBJ1-1 TRBV6-5 - - CASSYSAGGRTEAFF TGTGCCAGCAGTTACTCGGCGGGGGGGCGGACTGAAGCTTTCTTT
TRBJ1-2 TRBV2 - TRBD1 CASRPGGYYGYTF TGTGCCAGCCGGCCAGGGGGCTACTATGGCTACACCTTC
TRBJ1-6 TRBV7-8 - - CASSWGGRTDSPLHF TGTGCCAGCAGCTGGGGGGGACGAACGGATTCACCCCTCCACTTT
TRBJ1-1 TRBV18 - - CASSPPGVDGYTEAFF TGTGCCAGCTCACCACCTGGAGTCGACGGGTACACTGAAGCTTTCTTT
TRBJ2-1 TRBV2 - - CASRQTESSYNEQFF TGTGCCAGCAGGCAGACAGAGAGCTCCTACAATGAGCAGTTCTTC
TRBJ2-1 TRBV7-6 - - CASSPQMGGVSYNEQFF TGTGCCAGCAGCCCGCAAATGGGCGGGGTTAGCTACAATGAGCAGTTCTTC
TRBJ2-1 TRBV19 - TRBD1 CASSSALWTGRNEQFF TGTGCCAGTAGTTCCGCCCTGTGGACAGGACGAAATGAGCAGTTCTTC
TRBJ2-3 TRBV25-1 - - CASSEGLTSTDTQYF TGTGCCAGCAGTGAGGGGCTTACTAGCACAGATACGCAGTATTTT
TRBJ2-3 TRBV19 - TRBD1 CASSIQRTGGSTDTQYF TGTGCCAGTAGTATACAAAGGACAGGGGGCAGCACAGATACGCAGTATTTT